Presented here are 27 T cell receptor beta chains from one specimen sequenced in a study of neoadjuvant anti-PD-1 for oral cavity cancer. TCRdb's copy holds only in-frame clones and misses some; the assay was immunoSEQ multiplex PCR. The sample yields 70,000 to 95,000 clones, under 85% seen once. Sample: PBMCs, taken before nivolumab (anti-PD-1) treatment. These receptors were taken from a person aged 40-85 years with oral cavity squamous cell carcinoma.

The gene calls are TRBV6-5 and TRBJ2-1; TRBD2 agrees at 8 bases. This CDR3 region has 13 residues. The ends lost 8 bases at V and 8 bases at J; junction bases unmatched: 8. In germline, CDR1 is MNHEY, CDR2 SVGAGI. The CDR3 region is CASGAGVFHEQFF. The CDR3 DNA sequence: TGTGCCAGCGGAGCGGGAGTGTTCCATGAGCAGTTCTTC.

The V and J genes are TRBV30 and TRBJ1-1, with TRBD1 matching 8 bases. The CDR3 has 14 amino acids. J was trimmed by 6 bases and V by 7 bases; bases with no gene match: 13. Germline V gives CDR1 GTSNPN, CDR2 SVGIG (reference sequence). CDR3 coding DNA: TGTGCCTTCCGACAGGGGATAGGAGGCCCTGAAGCTTTCTTT. Translated: CAFRQGIGGPEAFF.

The V call is TRBV2, the J call TRBJ2-7; TRBD1 is a possible D gene (6 bases). This CDR3 is 13 amino acids long. From germline, CDR1 is SNHLY and CDR2 FYNNEI. V lost 7 bases and J 0 bases, leaving 10 bases between the germline ends. CDR3 bases: TGTGCCAGCATTGGGGACAACTCCTACGAGCAGTACTTC. Encoded protein: CASIGDNSYEQYF.

The CDR3 region is CASSLEDRGHEQYF. The CDR3 region has the DNA TGTGCCAGCAGCCTAGAGGACAGGGGCCACGAGCAGTACTTC. The rearrangement uses TRBV7-9 and TRBJ2-7; 9 bases agree with TRBD1. The V gene end was trimmed by 5 bases and the J gene end by 5 bases; junction bases not matched to a gene: 7. This CDR3 has 14 amino acids. CDR1 is SEHNR, CDR2 FQNEAQ, per germline (reference sequence).

In nucleotides, the CDR3 is TGTGCCAGCTCACCACCGAGACAGGGCGGTCATGGCTACACCTTC. Its translation: CASSPPRQGGHGYTF. The chain recombines TRBV18 with TRBJ1-2; 7 bases map to TRBD1. The CDR3 is 15 residues long. Germline lookup yields CDR1 KGHSH and CDR2 LQKENI. V lost 0 bases and J lost 6; bases outside the gene matches: 7.

The chain combines TRBV7-9 with TRBJ2-5; maybe TRBD2 (5 bases). Germline lookup yields CDR1 SEHNR and CDR2 FQNEAQ (reference sequence). Trimming stripped 1 base from V and 12 bases from J, with 9 bases between. The length of the CDR3 is 11 residues. Here the CDR3 DNA reads TGTGCCAGCAGCTTAGACCTGGAGGAGTACTTC. Translation gives CASSLDLEEYF.

The rearrangement joins TRBV11-3 to TRBJ2-1; D gene ambiguous. The germline V gene encodes CDR1 SGHNT and CDR2 YENEEA. The V gene lost 0 bases and the J gene lost 10 bases, with 16 bases spanning the gap. This CDR3 is 15 amino acids long. The CDR3: CASSLDPTASIEQFF. DNA for the CDR3: TGTGCCAGCAGCTTAGATCCCACAGCTTCCATCGAGCAGTTCTTC.

The chain links TRBV25-1 to TRBJ2-5; D may be TRBD2 (5 bases). The CDR3 is 11 amino acids. Germline V CDR1 and CDR2: MGHDK, SYGVNS. With 5 bases removed from V and 5 bases from J, the gap between germline ends came to 6 bases. CDR3 loop: CASSLAETQYF. The CDR3 region has the DNA TGTGCCAGCAGTTTAGCGGAGACCCAGTACTTC.

The V call is TRBV19, the J call TRBJ2-3; D may be TRBD2 (5 bases). The germline gives CDR1 LNHDA, CDR2 SQIVND (reference sequence). The CDR3 consists of 15 residues. The ends were cut back, 7 bases at V and 2 bases at J, with 16 bases in the middle. DNA of the CDR3: TGTGCCAGTACCCTGAGGCTAGCCTCCACAGATACGCAGTATTTT. Its translation is CASTLRLASTDTQYF. The full variable domain, with the rest looked up from reference TRBV19 and TRBJ2-3, is DGGITQSPKYLFRKEGQNVTLSCEQNLNHDAMYWYRQDPGQGLRLIYYSQIVNDFQKGDIAEGYSVSREKKESFPLTVTSAQKNPTAFYLCASTLRLASTDTQYFGPGTRLTVL.

This clone was detected once. The gene calls are TRBV27 and TRBJ2-7; 14 bases line up with TRBD2. The germline V gene has CDR1 MNHEY and CDR2 SMNVEV (reference sequence). The CDR3 is 18 amino acids. V was clipped by 8 bases and J by 6 bases; unmatched bases: 18. CDR3 nucleotides: TGTGCCAGCTATTCTTCAGGGACTAGCGGGAGCCGTGGGGGCGAGCAGTACTTC. Amino acid sequence: CASYSSGTSGSRGGEQYF.

The chain joins TRBV29-1 to TRBJ2-1; D is undetermined. Germline V lookup: CDR1 SQVTM, CDR2 ANQGSEA. V was clipped by 6 bases and J by 4 bases, with 16 bases between them. The CDR3 is 14 residues long. The DNA for the CDR3 is TGCAGCGTCGGTCTGTGGGAATCTTACAATGAGCAGTTCTTC. Protein product: CSVGLWESYNEQFF.

The chain couples TRBV10-3 to TRBJ2-7; maybe TRBD2 (5 bases). This CDR3 has 14 residues. Trimming took 0 bases from V and 5 from J, leaving 11 bases between them. The V gene's germline CDR1 is ENHRY and CDR2 SYGVKD. CDR3 sequence (DNA): TGTGCCATCAGTGAGTCGAGGGTTGGCGACGAGCAGTACTTC. It translates to CAISESRVGDEQYF.

The CDR3 region is CASRSGQDEAFF. As DNA, the CDR3 is TGTGCCAGCAGAAGTGGACAGGATGAAGCTTTCTTT. The chain employs TRBV9 and TRBJ1-1, with 7 bases lining up with TRBD1. Per the germline V gene, CDR1 is SGDLS and CDR2 is YYNGEE. V was clipped by 5 bases and J by 7 bases; unmatched bases: 5. The CDR3 sequence is 12 residues long.

V usage is TRBV29-1 and J usage is TRBJ2-7; no definite D call. Germline V gene sequence: CDR1 SQVTM, CDR2 ANQGSEA. There are 13 residues in the CDR3. V lost 6 bases and J 5 bases, leaving 17 bases between the germline ends. In DNA, the CDR3 is TGCAGCGTCCGAGAGTTGGGTTCCCACGAGCAGTACTTC. As protein: CSVRELGSHEQYF.

This chain links TRBV6-5 with TRBJ1-2, with TRBD1 identical over 9 bases. Germline lookup yields CDR1 MNHEY and CDR2 SVGAGI. V shed 7 bases and J 8 bases; nucleotides not matched to a gene: 11. There are 14 residues in the CDR3. The CDR3 reads CASTATGGVWGYTF. CDR3 nucleotides: TGTGCCAGCACCGCGACAGGGGGAGTTTGGGGCTACACCTTC.

This chain joins TRBV7-3 and TRBJ2-1; 7 bases line up with TRBD2. This CDR3 has 15 amino acids. V shed 4 bases and J 10 bases; nucleotides not matched to a gene: 13. The germline V gene has CDR1 SGHTA and CDR2 FQGTGA. CDR3 in amino acids: CASSSGLPSAGEQFF. CDR3 coding DNA: TGTGCCAGCAGCTCCGGACTACCCTCAGCGGGGGAGCAGTTCTTC.

V is TRBV11-2 and J is TRBJ1-5, with D hard to call. The V gene lost 4 bases and the J gene lost 3 bases, with 7 bases spanning the gap. CDR1 and CDR2 (germline): SGHAT, FQNNGV. This CDR3 is built from 13 residues. The CDR3 loop reads CASSSGPNQPQHF. The CDR3 coding sequence is TGTGCCAGCAGCTCCGGACCCAATCAGCCCCAGCATTTT. Full variable domain (outside the CDR3, taken from reference TRBV11-2 and TRBJ1-5): EAGVAQSPRYKIIEKRQSVAFWCNPISGHATLYWYQQILGQGPKLLIQFQNNGVVDDSQLPKDRFSAERLKGVDSTLKIQPAKLEDSAVYLCASSSGPNQPQHFGDGTRLSIL.

V and J are TRBV4-1 and TRBJ1-5; D is unresolved. Germline CDR1 reads MGHRA; CDR2 reads YSYEKL. The CDR3 has 16 residues. The V and J ends lost 0 bases and 4 bases respectively, with 13 bases between them. Written as DNA, the CDR3 is TGCGCCAGCAGCCAAGAGACTCCCTTGGGGAATCAGCCCCAGCATTTT. Translation: CASSQETPLGNQPQHF.

The chain combines TRBV5-1 with TRBJ2-5; D not certain. V was cut by 0 bases and J by 7 bases, with 4 bases left in between. CDR3 size: 11 residues. CDR1 and CDR2 from the germline V gene are SGHRS and YFSETQ. The CDR3 region has the DNA TGCGCCAGCAGCTTGGGCGGGACCCAGTACTTC. Encoded protein: CASSLGGTQYF.

The gene calls are TRBV5-1 and TRBJ2-1; unclear D gene. The CDR3 has 15 amino acids. Deletions cut 3 bases from V and 0 bases from J, with 10 bases between. Germline V CDR1 and CDR2: SGHRS, YFSETQ. DNA for the CDR3: TGCGCCAGCAGCTCTACTTCAACCTCCTACAATGAGCAGTTCTTC. It encodes CASSSTSTSYNEQFF. Drawing the rest from reference TRBV5-1 and TRBJ2-1, the complete variable domain is KAGVTQTPRYLIKTRGQQVTLSCSPISGHRSVSWYQQTPGQGLQFLFEYFSETQRNKGNFPGRFSGRQFSNSRSEMNVSTLELGDSALYLCASSSTSTSYNEQFFGPGTRLTVL.

The chain carries TRBV7-9 and TRBJ2-5; the match to TRBD1 covers 7 bases. The germline CDR1 and CDR2 sequences are SEHNR and FQNEAQ (reference sequence). The CDR3 contains 15 residues. J gave up 1 base and V 5 bases, and 7 bases lay outside the gene matches. CDR3 sequence (DNA): TGTGCCAGCAGCCTATCCGGGACAGTCCAAGAGACCCAGTACTTC. Translation gives CASSLSGTVQETQYF.

This clone has a handful of counts. Here the CDR3 DNA reads TGCGCCAGCAGTGAGACCGTCGGACCCTCTTTCTTT. Protein sequence: CASSETVGPSFF. The chain has TRBV10-2 and TRBJ1-1; the D is unclear. CDR1 WSHSY and CDR2 SAAADI come from the germline V gene. The CDR3 spans 12 residues. The V end lost 2 bases, the J end lost 12 bases, and 13 bases lay between the germline ends.

The rearrangement joins TRBV2 to TRBJ2-1; 12 bases map to TRBD2. V shed 5 bases, J shed 9 bases, and the junction held 5 bases outside the gene matches. Germline V gives CDR1 SNHLY, CDR2 FYNNEI. The CDR3 covers 14 residues. CDR3 in DNA: TGTGCCAGCAGTCCCCTAGCGGGAGGGGGTGAGCAGTTCTTC. This encodes CASSPLAGGGEQFF.

This clone was seen once. CDR3 sequence: CASSQAGNTIYF. In DNA, the CDR3 is TGCGCCAGCAGCCAAGCCGGAAACACCATATATTTT. The genes are TRBV4-1 and TRBJ1-3; D is uncertain. V was shortened by 1 base and J by 4 bases, with 2 bases between the two germline ends. The CDR3 spans 12 residues. The germline V gene has CDR1 MGHRA and CDR2 YSYEKL.

V gene TRBV21-1 combines with J gene TRBJ2-7; TRBD2, the D gene given by the table, was not confirmed from the DNA. TRBV21-1 is marked as a pseudogene. The CDR3 contains 16 residues. The CDR3 loop reads CASTPPGTSGSYEQYF. CDR3 DNA: TGTGCCAGCACCCCACCCGGGACTAGCGGCTCCTACGAGCAGTACTTC.

This chain uses TRBV30 with TRBJ2-7; 7 bases are a match to TRBD2. V shed 8 bases, J shed 3 bases, and the junction held 7 bases outside the gene matches. In germline, CDR1 is GTSNPN, CDR2 SVGIG (reference sequence). This CDR3 contains 12 residues. The CDR3, as DNA: TGTGCCCGGGATTCGGGGGGCTACGAGCAGTACTTC. This translates into CARDSGGYEQYF.

The chain joins TRBV7-3 to TRBJ2-1, with 9 positions matching TRBD1. The CDR3 length is 17 residues. Germline lookup yields CDR1 SGHTA and CDR2 FQGTGA. The ends lost 5 bases at V and 2 bases at J; junction bases unmatched: 10. This CDR3 is CASSVRTGEGAYNEQFF. DNA of the CDR3: TGTGCCAGCAGCGTCCGGACAGGGGAAGGGGCCTACAATGAGCAGTTCTTC.